This T cell receptor beta chain was documented in a study of shared clonotypes between healthy human individuals. Study as a whole: CD4 naive cells filled three plates per donor, CD4 memory three, CD8 naive two and CD8 memory one.

Using roughly 200 ng DNA, 30,000 to 35,000 T cell genomes, the sorted-subset replicate PCRs were run. Assay: immunoSEQ multiplex PCR; the TCRdb copy retains only in-frame clones and omits some. The sample lists approximately 640,000 clones; about two thirds were seen once. Regarding the study as a whole: It was observed that roughly 5.5% of naive CD4 clonotypes were shared across a handful of donors.

A note on this clone: Its antigen remains unknown.

The donor cohort consisted entirely of Caucasian adults residing in Nashville, Tennessee. Trimming stripped 5 bases from V and 6 bases from J, with 16 bases between. The CDR3 is 14 residues long. Germline CDR1 and CDR2: SGHAT and FQNNGV. The origin of this receptor is a woman in her twenties or thirties in good health. The V call is TRBV11-2, the J call TRBJ1-2; maybe TRBD1 (5 bases). Sequenced input: memory CD4+ T cells sorted from blood. Stated subset: CD45RA-negative fraction. Written as DNA, the CDR3 is TGTGCCAGCAGCCGACTACAGGTGATCGATGGCTACACCTTC. It specifies CASSRLQVIDGYTF.